This TCR beta chain was captured in a study of blood T cell repertoires in COVID-19. Study-wide context: There were acute and convalescent COVID-19 samples, and they came from the United States, Italy and Spain. T cells, B-cell-depleted T cells, or PBMCs supplied cDNA or gDNA.

The germline V gene encodes CDR1 SGHNT and CDR2 YYREEE (reference sequence). V was pared by 4 bases and J by 5 bases, with 18 bases between. The CDR3 has 16 amino acids. How the authors handled the data: Researchers report that nucleated cell counts were estimated from reference gene primer amplification. Method: immunoSEQ multiplex PCR; TCRdb's copy keeps in-frame clones and lacks some. Clone size and V and J calls were adopted from that table, with D and trimming inferred from the DNA. The sample has tens of thousands of clones; about 90% are singletons. Specimen: peripheral blood. The receptor's source is a man in his fifties with active COVID-19. The chain is built from TRBV5-4 and TRBJ2-2; perhaps TRBD2 as D (6 bases). The CDR3, as DNA: TGTGCCAGCAGCGCAGGCGGGACGGCCGAAACCGGGGAGCTGTTTTTT. Encoded protein: CASSAGGTAETGELFF.